The sequence of this T cell receptor (beta chain) was determined in a study of blood T cell repertoires in COVID-19. Background on the study: Collection of acute and convalescent COVID-19 samples took place in the United States, Italy and Spain. PBMCs, B-cell-depleted T cells, or T cells were the source of the cDNA or gDNA that made up the material.

A single count supports this clone. How the authors handled the data: Counts of nucleated cells, estimated from reference gene primer amplification, were obtained. Generated by immunoSEQ multiplex PCR, the TCRdb table keeps only in-frame clones and is missing some. The V and J calls and clone size are taken from that table; D and trimming were inferred from the DNA. This table holds about 40,000 clones, 88% found once. Sequencing used peripheral blood. This receptor was obtained from a human donor in a cohort sampled during active COVID-19.

This CDR3 is CASGGGGETQYF. The CDR3 bases are TGTGCTAGTGGTGGGGGAGGGGAGACCCAGTACTTC. The chain recombines TRBV12-5 with TRBJ2-5, with 7 bases identical to TRBD2. This CDR3 is built from 12 residues. CDR1 is LGHNT and CDR2 is FRNRAP in the germline V gene. V lost 5 bases and J lost 5; bases outside the gene matches: 2. Looking up the rest from reference TRBV12-5 and TRBJ2-5 gives the full variable domain: DARVTQTPRHKVTEMGQEVTMRCQPILGHNTVFWYRQTMMQGLELLAYFRNRAPLDDSGMPKDRFSAEMPDATLATLKIQPSEPRDSAVYFCASGGGGETQYFGPGTRLLVL.